These T cell receptor beta chains were read from a single sample in a study of T cell changes during pregnancy in multiple sclerosis. Using immunoSEQ multiplex PCR, the repertoire was profiled, and TCRdb retains in-frame clones only, with some absent. The sample records 55,000 to 70,000 clones, about 91% being singletons. Sequences were derived from peripheral blood, sampled after pregnancy. The receptor set was obtained from a female donor with multiple sclerosis, enrolled in a pregnancy study. Both conserved end residues are part of each CDR3. D genes are given only for firm matches. Clone size is stated in some rows and not others, as once, few, many or a class when expanded.

size: .; J: TRBJ1-2; D: .; V: TRBV18; CDR3: CASSPLDSGANYGYTF; DNA: TGTGCCAGCTCACCACTCGACAGTGGGGCTAACTATGGCTACACCTTC
size: .; J: TRBJ2-2; D: .; V: TRBV5-1; CDR3: CASSLGNTGELFF; DNA: TGCGCCAGCAGTCTCGGGAACACCGGGGAGCTGTTTTTT
size: .; J: TRBJ2-2; D: TRBD2; V: TRBV9; CDR3: CASSVAWGGEAGELFF; DNA: TGTGCCAGCAGCGTAGCATGGGGGGGGGAAGCCGGGGAGCTGTTTTTT
size: .; J: TRBJ2-1; D: TRBD1; V: TRBV27; CDR3: CASSSTGDPYNEQFF; DNA: TGTGCCAGCAGTTCTACAGGGGACCCCTACAATGAGCAGTTCTTC
size: .; J: TRBJ2-5; D: TRBD1; V: TRBV7-2; CDR3: CASSSNRGRGETQYF; DNA: TGTGCCAGCAGCTCGAACAGGGGGCGGGGGGAGACCCAGTACTTC
size: .; J: TRBJ2-5; D: .; V: TRBV7-9; CDR3: CASSFDQETQYF; DNA: TGTGCCAGCAGCTTCGACCAAGAGACCCAGTACTTC
size: .; J: TRBJ1-5; D: .; V: TRBV28; CDR3: CASRDSYGGNQPQHF; DNA: TGTGCCAGCAGAGACTCCTACGGGGGCAATCAGCCCCAGCATTTT
size: .; J: TRBJ2-7; D: .; V: TRBV6-5; CDR3: CASSYSREVLEQYF; DNA: TGTGCCAGCAGTTACTCGAGGGAGGTGCTCGAGCAGTACTTC
size: once; J: TRBJ2-5; D: .; V: TRBV5-1; CDR3: CASSLRFRTELAETQYF; DNA: TGCGCCAGCAGCTTGAGGTTCAGGACAGAGCTTGCCGAGACCCAGTACTTC
size: once; J: TRBJ1-5; D: .; V: TRBV19; CDR3: CASSMGRDQPQHF; DNA: TGTGCCAGTAGTATGGGGAGGGATCAGCCCCAGCATTTT
size: .; J: TRBJ2-7; D: .; V: TRBV18; CDR3: CASSPLGSSYEQYF; DNA: TGTGCCAGCTCACCGCTTGGGAGCTCCTACGAGCAGTACTTC
size: .; J: TRBJ1-2; D: .; V: TRBV6-5; CDR3: CASSHYLGGGYGYTF; DNA: TGTGCCAGCAGTCATTACCTAGGGGGGGGCTATGGCTACACCTTC
size: .; J: TRBJ2-7; D: TRBD1; V: TRBV10-3; CDR3: CAISDDRGNSYEQYF; DNA: TGTGCCATCAGTGATGACAGGGGCAACTCCTACGAGCAGTACTTC
size: .; J: TRBJ1-1; D: .; V: TRBV10-3; CDR3: CAISEVGTPAAFF; DNA: TGTGCCATCAGTGAGGTCGGGACTCCGGCCGCTTTCTTT
size: .; J: TRBJ2-1; D: .; V: TRBV25-1; CDR3: CASSESQRSNEQFF; DNA: TGTGCCAGCAGTGAATCTCAGCGGTCCAATGAGCAGTTCTTC
size: .; J: TRBJ2-6; D: .; V: TRBV5-6; CDR3: CASSFGTFGANVLTF; DNA: TGTGCCAGCAGCTTTGGGACATTTGGGGCCAACGTCCTGACTTTC
size: .; J: TRBJ2-2; D: .; V: TRBV7-8; CDR3: CASKPSRGPSGGELFF; DNA: TGTGCCAGCAAACCCTCCAGGGGCCCTTCGGGCGGGGAGCTGTTTTTT
size: .; J: TRBJ2-5; D: .; V: TRBV4-1; CDR3: CASSQQGLGTQYF; DNA: TGCGCCAGCAGCCAGCAGGGTTTGGGGACCCAGTACTTC
size: .; J: TRBJ2-6; D: .; V: TRBV19; CDR3: CASSTTGEPGANVLTF; DNA: TGTGCCAGTAGTACAACGGGGGAACCTGGGGCCAACGTCCTGACTTTC
size: .; J: TRBJ2-7; D: .; V: TRBV7-3; CDR3: CASSLRQGYEQYF; DNA: TGTGCCAGCAGCTTACGTCAGGGCTACGAGCAGTACTTC
size: .; J: TRBJ1-2; D: .; V: TRBV5-6; CDR3: CASSFGGVGYTF; DNA: TGTGCCAGCAGCTTTGGAGGGGTCGGCTACACCTTC
size: .; J: TRBJ1-1; D: .; V: TRBV10-3; CDR3: CAIKESAMNTEAFF; DNA: TGTGCCATCAAAGAGTCAGCAATGAACACTGAAGCTTTCTTT
size: .; J: TRBJ2-3; D: .; V: TRBV7-8; CDR3: CASSPTGRTDTQYF; DNA: TGTGCCAGCAGCCCCACAGGACGCACAGATACGCAGTATTTT
size: .; J: TRBJ2-3; D: TRBD1; V: TRBV4-3; CDR3: CASSRHRGMRTDTQYF; DNA: TGCGCCAGCAGCCGCCACAGGGGGATGAGGACAGATACGCAGTATTTT
size: .; J: TRBJ1-2; D: .; V: TRBV19; CDR3: CASITGPGQDYGYTF; DNA: TGTGCCAGTATCACAGGCCCAGGCCAGGACTATGGCTACACCTTC
size: once; J: TRBJ2-2; D: TRBD1; V: TRBV2; CDR3: CASRARGQGWTGELFF; DNA: TGTGCCAGCAGGGCCCGAGGACAGGGTTGGACCGGGGAGCTGTTTTTT
size: .; J: TRBJ1-1; D: .; V: TRBV13; CDR3: CASSTTAGWSVTEAFF; DNA: TGTGCCAGCAGCACTACTGCTGGGTGGTCGGTCACTGAAGCTTTCTTT
size: .; J: TRBJ2-7; D: .; V: TRBV7-3; CDR3: CASSPGIGSYEQYF; DNA: TGTGCCAGCAGCCCAGGGATTGGGTCCTACGAGCAGTACTTC
size: .; J: TRBJ2-3; D: .; V: TRBV7-3; CDR3: CASSPTGRGNTDTQYF; DNA: TGTGCCAGCAGCCCAACGGGTCGGGGGAACACAGATACGCAGTATTTT
size: .; J: TRBJ2-7; D: TRBD1; V: TRBV11-2; CDR3: CASSLGQGSSYEQYF; DNA: TGTGCCAGCAGCTTAGGACAGGGGAGCTCCTACGAGCAGTACTTC
size: .; J: TRBJ2-5; D: .; V: TRBV5-1; CDR3: CASRTGFQETQYF; DNA: TGCGCCAGTCGTACGGGGTTCCAAGAGACCCAGTACTTC
size: once; J: TRBJ2-4; D: .; V: TRBV19; CDR3: CASSIGDSYIQYF; DNA: TGTGCCAGTAGTATAGGGGACTCCTACATTCAGTACTTC
size: .; J: TRBJ1-2; D: TRBD1; V: TRBV15; CDR3: CATSRGDRLYGYTF; DNA: TGTGCCACCAGCAGAGGGGACAGACTCTATGGCTACACCTTC
size: .; J: TRBJ2-1; D: .; V: TRBV7-2; CDR3: CASSSNSYNEQFF; DNA: TGTGCCAGCAGCTCTAACAGCTACAATGAGCAGTTCTTC
size: .; J: TRBJ1-4; D: TRBD1; V: TRBV23-1; CDR3: CASSQKRQGNEKLFF; DNA: TGCGCCAGCAGTCAAAAAAGACAGGGTAATGAAAAACTGTTTTTT
size: .; J: TRBJ2-1; D: TRBD2; V: TRBV9; CDR3: CASSSGRGLAGGPMEQFF; DNA: TGTGCCAGCAGCTCCGGGAGAGGACTAGCGGGGGGCCCAATGGAGCAGTTCTTC
size: .; J: TRBJ1-2; D: TRBD1; V: TRBV5-6; CDR3: CASSWGQRNYGYTF; DNA: TGTGCCAGCAGCTGGGGACAGCGAAACTATGGCTACACCTTC
size: .; J: TRBJ1-2; D: .; V: TRBV6-5; CDR3: CASSYTGSSSSGYTF; DNA: TGTGCCAGCAGTTATACCGGGTCATCGAGCTCTGGCTACACCTTC
size: once; J: TRBJ1-4; D: .; V: TRBV2; CDR3: CASSEVGRPSEKLFF; DNA: TGTGCCAGCAGTGAAGTAGGCAGGCCAAGTGAAAAACTGTTTTTT
size: .; J: TRBJ2-5; D: TRBD2; V: TRBV7-7; CDR3: CASSSGGGVGETQYF; DNA: TGTGCTAGCAGCTCGGGGGGGGGCGTCGGAGAGACCCAGTACTTC
size: .; J: TRBJ2-7; D: TRBD1; V: TRBV6-1; CDR3: CASSGPGQGTPLSYEQYF; DNA: TGTGCCAGCAGTGGTCCGGGACAGGGAACCCCGCTTTCCTACGAGCAGTACTTC
size: .; J: TRBJ2-5; D: TRBD1; V: TRBV4-2; CDR3: CASSMDRFGPETQYF; DNA: TGTGCCAGCAGTATGGACAGGTTTGGACCAGAGACCCAGTACTTC